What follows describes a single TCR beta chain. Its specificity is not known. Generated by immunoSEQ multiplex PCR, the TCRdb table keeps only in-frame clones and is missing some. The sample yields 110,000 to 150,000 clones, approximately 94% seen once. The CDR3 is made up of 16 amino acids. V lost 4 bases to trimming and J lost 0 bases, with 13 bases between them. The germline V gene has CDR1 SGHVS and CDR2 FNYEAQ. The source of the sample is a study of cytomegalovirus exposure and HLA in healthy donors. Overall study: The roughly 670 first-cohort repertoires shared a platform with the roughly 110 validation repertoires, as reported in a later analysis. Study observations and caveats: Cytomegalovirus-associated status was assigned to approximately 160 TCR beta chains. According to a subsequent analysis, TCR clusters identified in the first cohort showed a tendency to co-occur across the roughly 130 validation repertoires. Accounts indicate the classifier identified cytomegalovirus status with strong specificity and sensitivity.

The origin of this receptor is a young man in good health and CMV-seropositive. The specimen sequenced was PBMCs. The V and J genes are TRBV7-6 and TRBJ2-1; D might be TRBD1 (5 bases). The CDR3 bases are TGTGCCAGCAGCTCCGAAACAGGTAGCTCCTACAATGAGCAGTTCTTC. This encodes CASSSETGSSYNEQFF.